This record covers a single T cell receptor (beta chain). Its specificity is unknown. These data originate in a study of CD8 T cells in Susac syndrome. Study-wide background: Patients with Susac syndrome, at blood draw, were therapy-naive, on corticosteroids, or on intravenous immunoglobulin alone.

CDR1 and CDR2 from the germline V gene are SGDLS and YYNGEE. Trimming took 3 bases from V and 1 from J, leaving 7 bases between them. The CDR3 length is 13 residues. RNA amounts of about 0.5 to 1 ug underwent reverse transcription with random hexamers. TCRdb analysed the immunoSEQ multiplex PCR reads with MiXCR anew, one entry per CDR3 protein. The sample holds 150,000 or so distinct CDR3 sequences, approximately 94% seen once. Overall study results and limits: As the study acknowledged, the number of individuals who were part of its TCR sequencing and HLA analysis was relatively small.

Sequenced: CD4+ T cells from PBMCs. The J gene is TRBJ2-5, the V gene TRBV9; possible D gene TRBD2, 6 bases. The sequence was collected from a human donor with Susac syndrome. The CDR3 sequence is CASSAGLQETQYF. In DNA form, the CDR3 reads TGTGCCAGCAGCGCGGGACTCCAAGAGACCCAGTACTTC.